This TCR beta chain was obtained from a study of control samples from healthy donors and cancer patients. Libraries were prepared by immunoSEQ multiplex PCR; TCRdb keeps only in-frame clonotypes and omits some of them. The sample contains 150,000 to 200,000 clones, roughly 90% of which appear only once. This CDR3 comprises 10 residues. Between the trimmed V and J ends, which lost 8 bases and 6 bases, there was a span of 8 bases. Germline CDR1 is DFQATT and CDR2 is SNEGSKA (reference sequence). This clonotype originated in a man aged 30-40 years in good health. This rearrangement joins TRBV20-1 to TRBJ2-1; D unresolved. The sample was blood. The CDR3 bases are TGCAGTTTGTACAGCAATGAGCAGTTCTTC. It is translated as CSLYSNEQFF.